The T cell receptor beta chain under discussion was sequenced for a study of T cells in Graves' hyperthyroidism and ophthalmopathy. Regarding the study as a whole: The majority of expanded thyroid clonotypes above 0.001 also appeared in blood. Ophthalmopathy prediction by the model preceded onset by a median roughly 6 months.

The sample holds many counts of this clonotype. No antigen is known for it. RNA transcripts were the template for amplifying TCR beta CDR3 regions. Researchers ran a first-round RT-PCR on the TCR CDR3 using the HTBI primer set. TCRdb re-derived calls from the multiplex PCR reads in MiXCR, one entry per CDR3 protein. The sample records 500,000 to 600,000 distinct CDR3 sequences, roughly a sixth being singletons. Patients between 18 and 65 years old had hyperthyroidism, newly diagnosed and lasting under 2 months. On the basis of clinical symptoms, serum thyroxine and TRAb, thyroid ultrasound and orbital computed tomography, diagnoses were made. Specimen: blood. The receptor was isolated from a woman aged 18 to 35 with Graves' hyperthyroidism.

The CDR3: CASSLLAGVGNEQFF. The CDR3 DNA follows: TGTGCCAGCAGCCTACTAGCGGGAGTGGGTAATGAGCAGTTCTTC. The V call is TRBV7-9, the J call TRBJ2-1; TRBD2 aligns across 11 bases. Per the germline V gene, CDR1 is SEHNR and CDR2 is FQNEAQ (reference sequence). Trimming cost V 5 bases and J 7 bases; bases outside gene matches: 7. The CDR3 runs 15 residues.